These 6 T cell receptor beta chains share one sample of origin, sequenced in a study of T cell repertoires in cytomegalovirus infection. Antigen specificity for these receptors is unknown. TCRdb independently ran MiXCR on the reads; one entry per CDR3 protein. Here the sample spans roughly 120,000 distinct CDR3 sequences, 30% to 35% being singletons. Sequenced material: CD8+ T cells from cultured PBMCs, taken from culture after CMV antigen stimulation. The source is a human donor in good health (CMV status not recorded). Some clones in this sample may be carry-over from other donors' samples.

The chain uses TRBV28 and TRBJ2-7; D unresolved. The germline V gene encodes CDR1 MDHEN and CDR2 SYDVKM. The CDR3 is 14 amino acids. Trimming pared 1 base from V and 3 bases from J, leaving 10 bases between. The CDR3 is CASSLLPSVYEQYF. The CDR3 DNA follows: TGTGCCAGCAGTTTATTACCGTCGGTCTACGAGCAGTACTTC.

In this sample, this clonotype turned up a few times. The chain has TRBV7-9 and TRBJ1-3, with D unresolved. This CDR3 is 15 amino acids long. V was trimmed by 4 bases and J by 4 bases, leaving 14 bases between them. Germline V CDR1 and CDR2: SEHNR, FQNEAQ (reference sequence). Here the CDR3 reads CASSSVGTAGNTIYF. CDR3 nucleotides: TGTGCCAGCAGCTCGGTCGGAACCGCAGGAAACACCATATATTTT.

Ten or more counts support this clonotype. The chain carries TRBV7-2 and TRBJ2-7, with D possibly matching TRBD1 (5 bases). Germline-derived CDR1 and CDR2 are SGHTA and FQGNSA. The CDR3 is 14 residues long. The ends were cut back, 2 bases at V and 2 bases at J, with 10 bases in the middle. The CDR3 spells CASSLSRVAYEQYF. The CDR3 nucleotides read TGTGCCAGCAGCTTATCCAGGGTCGCCTACGAGCAGTACTTC.

The chain carries TRBV6-2 or TRBV6-3 and TRBJ1-1, with 7 bases aligning to TRBD1. The CDR3 length is 15 residues. J gave up 1 base and V 4 bases, and 6 bases lay outside the gene matches. CDR1 and CDR2 (germline): MNHEY, SVGEGT. CDR3 region: CASSSSGGWNTEAFF. Written as DNA, the CDR3 is TGTGCCAGCAGTTCATCAGGGGGATGGAACACTGAAGCTTTCTTT.

This clonotype was seen ten or more times. DNA for the CDR3: TGTGCCAGCAGCCAACACGGGGGGGCATCTTTTTATCGTATTGTAGCTTTCTTT. Translated: CASSQHGGASFYRIVAFF. V gene TRBV7-9 combines with J gene TRBJ1-1; D perhaps matches TRBD1 (6 bases). In germline, CDR1 is SEHNR, CDR2 FQNEAQ (reference sequence). This CDR3 spans 18 amino acids. V was shortened by 5 bases and J by 10 bases, with 32 bases between the two germline ends. The variable domain in full, completed from reference TRBV7-9 and TRBJ1-1, reads DTGVSQNPRHKITKRGQNVTFRCDPISEHNRLYWYRQTLGQGPEFLTYFQNEAQLEKSRLLSDRFSAERPKGSFSTLEIQRTEQGDSAMYLCASSQHGGASFYRIVAFFGQGTRLTVV.

The V and J genes are TRBV12-3 or TRBV12-4 and TRBJ2-3; the match to TRBD2 covers 14 bases. The V segment lost 6 bases and the J segment 0 bases; nucleotides outside the gene matches: 8. The CDR3 loop spans 18 amino acids. CDR3 DNA: TGTGCCAGCAGCCGGACTAGCGGGGGGCTAACTAGCACAGATACGCAGTATTTT. Translated: CASSRTSGGLTSTDTQYF.